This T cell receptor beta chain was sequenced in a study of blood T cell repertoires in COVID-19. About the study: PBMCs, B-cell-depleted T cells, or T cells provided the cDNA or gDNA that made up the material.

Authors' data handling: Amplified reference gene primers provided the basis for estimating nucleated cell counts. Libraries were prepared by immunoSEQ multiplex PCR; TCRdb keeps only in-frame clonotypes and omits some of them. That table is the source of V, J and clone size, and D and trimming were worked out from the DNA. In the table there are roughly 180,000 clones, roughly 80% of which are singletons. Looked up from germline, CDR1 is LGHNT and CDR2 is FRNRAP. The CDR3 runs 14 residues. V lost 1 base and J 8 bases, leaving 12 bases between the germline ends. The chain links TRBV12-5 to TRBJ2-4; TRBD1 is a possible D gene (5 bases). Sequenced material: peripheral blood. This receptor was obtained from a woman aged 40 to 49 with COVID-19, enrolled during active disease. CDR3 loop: CASGLGQLKDIQYF. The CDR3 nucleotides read TGTGCTAGTGGTTTGGGACAGTTAAAAGACATTCAGTACTTC.